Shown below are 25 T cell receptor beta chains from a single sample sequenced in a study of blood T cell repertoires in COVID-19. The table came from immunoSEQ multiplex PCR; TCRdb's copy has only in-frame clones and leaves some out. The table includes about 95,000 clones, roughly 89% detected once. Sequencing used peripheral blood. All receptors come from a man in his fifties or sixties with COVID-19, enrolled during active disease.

In DNA form, the CDR3 reads TGTGCCAGTAGTATTCGCAGGGACACTGAAGCTTTCTTT. Translating it yields CASSIRRDTEAFF. This chain uses TRBV19 with TRBJ1-1, with a tentative D call TRBD1 (5 bases). Germline CDR1 LNHDA, CDR2 SQIVND (reference sequence). The ends were cut back, 3 bases at V and 3 bases at J, with 8 bases in the middle. The CDR3 contains 13 residues. Supplemented by reference TRBV19 and TRBJ1-1, the full variable domain reads DGGITQSPKYLFRKEGQNVTLSCEQNLNHDAMYWYRQDPGQGLRLIYYSQIVNDFQKGDIAEGYSVSREKKESFPLTVTSAQKNPTAFYLCASSIRRDTEAFFGQGTRLTVV.

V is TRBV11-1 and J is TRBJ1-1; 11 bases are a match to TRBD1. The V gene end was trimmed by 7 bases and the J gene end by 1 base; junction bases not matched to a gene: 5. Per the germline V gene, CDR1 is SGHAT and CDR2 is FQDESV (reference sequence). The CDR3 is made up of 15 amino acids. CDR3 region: CASNGQGAENTEAFF. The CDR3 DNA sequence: TGTGCCAGCAACGGACAGGGGGCTGAGAACACTGAAGCTTTCTTT. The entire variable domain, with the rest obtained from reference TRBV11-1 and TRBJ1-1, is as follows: EAEVAQSPRYKITEKSQAVAFWCDPISGHATLYWYRQILGQGPELLVQFQDESVVDDSQLPKDRFSAERLKGVDSTLKIQPAELGDSAMYLCASNGQGAENTEAFFGQGTRLTVV.

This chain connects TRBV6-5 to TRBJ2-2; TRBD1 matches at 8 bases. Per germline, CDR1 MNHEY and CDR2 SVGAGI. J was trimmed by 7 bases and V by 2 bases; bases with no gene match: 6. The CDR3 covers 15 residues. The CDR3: CASSYPRGHGGELFF. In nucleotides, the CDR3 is TGTGCCAGCAGTTACCCCAGGGGGCATGGCGGGGAGCTGTTTTTT.

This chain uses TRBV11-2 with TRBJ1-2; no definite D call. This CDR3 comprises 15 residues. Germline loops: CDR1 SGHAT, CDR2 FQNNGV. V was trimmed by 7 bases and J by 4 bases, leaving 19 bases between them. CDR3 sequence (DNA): TGTGCCAGCACCGCTAATCGGCGGATATCCTATGGCTACACCTTC. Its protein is CASTANRRISYGYTF. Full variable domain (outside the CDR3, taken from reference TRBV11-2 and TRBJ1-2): EAGVAQSPRYKIIEKRQSVAFWCNPISGHATLYWYQQILGQGPKLLIQFQNNGVVDDSQLPKDRFSAERLKGVDSTLKIQPAKLEDSAVYLCASTANRRISYGYTFGSGTRLTVV.

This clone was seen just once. Here the CDR3 DNA reads TGTGCCAGCAGCCGGACAGGGGAAGGATATGGCTACACCTTC. Translation gives CASSRTGEGYGYTF. This chain joins TRBV6-5 and TRBJ1-2, with 9 bases matching TRBD1. The CDR3 consists of 14 residues. Germline V gene data show CDR1 as MNHEY and CDR2 as SVGAGI. V shed 6 bases, J shed 5 bases, and the junction held 7 bases outside the gene matches.

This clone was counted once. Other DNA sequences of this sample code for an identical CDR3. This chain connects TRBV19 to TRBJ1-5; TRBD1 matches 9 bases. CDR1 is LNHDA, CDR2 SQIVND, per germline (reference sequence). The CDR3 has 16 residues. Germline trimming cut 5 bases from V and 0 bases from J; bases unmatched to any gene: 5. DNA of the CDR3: TGTGCCAGTAGTCCCTGGGACAGGGATAGCAATCAGCCCCAGCATTTT. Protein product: CASSPWDRDSNQPQHF. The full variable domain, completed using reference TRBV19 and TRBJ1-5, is DGGITQSPKYLFRKEGQNVTLSCEQNLNHDAMYWYRQDPGQGLRLIYYSQIVNDFQKGDIAEGYSVSREKKESFPLTVTSAQKNPTAFYLCASSPWDRDSNQPQHFGDGTRLSIL.

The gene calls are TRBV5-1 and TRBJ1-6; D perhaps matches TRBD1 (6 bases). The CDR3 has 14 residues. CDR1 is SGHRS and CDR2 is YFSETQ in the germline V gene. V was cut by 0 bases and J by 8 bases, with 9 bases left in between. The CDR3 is CASSLEQGYSPLHF. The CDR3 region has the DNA TGCGCCAGCAGCTTGGAACAGGGATATTCACCCCTCCACTTT.

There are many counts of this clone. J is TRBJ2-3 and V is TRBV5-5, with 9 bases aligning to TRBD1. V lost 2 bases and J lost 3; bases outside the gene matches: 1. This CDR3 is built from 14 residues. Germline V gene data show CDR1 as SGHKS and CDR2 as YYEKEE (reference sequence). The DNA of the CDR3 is TGTGCCAGCAGCTTCGGACAGGGGACAGATACGCAGTATTTT. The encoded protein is CASSFGQGTDTQYF. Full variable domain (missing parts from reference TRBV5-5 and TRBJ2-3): DAGVTQSPTHLIKTRGQQVTLRCSPISGHKSVSWYQQVLGQGPQFIFQYYEKEERGRGNFPDRFSARQFPNYSSELNVNALLLGDSALYLCASSFGQGTDTQYFGPGTRLTVL.

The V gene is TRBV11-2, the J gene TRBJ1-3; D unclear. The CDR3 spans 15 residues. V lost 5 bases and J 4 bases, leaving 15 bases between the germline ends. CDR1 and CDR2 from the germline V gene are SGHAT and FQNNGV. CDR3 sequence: CASSLSASRGNTIYF. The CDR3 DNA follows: TGTGCCAGCAGCCTCAGCGCCTCGAGAGGAAACACCATATATTTT.

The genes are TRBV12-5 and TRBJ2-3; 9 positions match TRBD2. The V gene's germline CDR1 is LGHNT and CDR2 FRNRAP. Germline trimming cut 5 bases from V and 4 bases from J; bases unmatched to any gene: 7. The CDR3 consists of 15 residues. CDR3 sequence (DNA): TGTGCTAGTGGTCAGTCGACTAGCGGCCCAGATACGCAGTATTTT. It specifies CASGQSTSGPDTQYF.

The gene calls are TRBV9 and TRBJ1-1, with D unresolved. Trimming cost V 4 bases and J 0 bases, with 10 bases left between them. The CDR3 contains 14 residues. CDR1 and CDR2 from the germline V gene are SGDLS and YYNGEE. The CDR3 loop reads CASSIQPLNTEAFF. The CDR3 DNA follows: TGTGCCAGCAGCATACAGCCTCTGAACACTGAAGCTTTCTTT.

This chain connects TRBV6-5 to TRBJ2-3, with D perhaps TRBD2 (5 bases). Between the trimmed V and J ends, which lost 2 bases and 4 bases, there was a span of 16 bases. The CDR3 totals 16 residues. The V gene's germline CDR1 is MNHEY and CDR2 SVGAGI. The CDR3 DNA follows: TGTGCCAGCAGTTACGGGGAGTCTTCAGGTCCAGATACGCAGTATTTT. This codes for CASSYGESSGPDTQYF.

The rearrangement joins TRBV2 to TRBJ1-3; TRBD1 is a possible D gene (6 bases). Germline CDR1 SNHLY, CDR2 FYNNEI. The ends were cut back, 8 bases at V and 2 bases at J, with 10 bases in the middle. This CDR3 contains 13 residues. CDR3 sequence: CASDQGPGNTIYF. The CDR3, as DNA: TGTGCCAGCGACCAGGGGCCTGGAAACACCATATATTTT.

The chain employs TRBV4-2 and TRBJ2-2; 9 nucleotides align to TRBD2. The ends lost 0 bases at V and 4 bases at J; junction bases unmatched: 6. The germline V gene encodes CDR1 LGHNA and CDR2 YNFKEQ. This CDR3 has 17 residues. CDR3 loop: CASSQEGSGSGTGELFF. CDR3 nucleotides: TGTGCCAGCAGCCAAGAAGGTAGCGGGAGTGGCACCGGGGAGCTGTTTTTT.

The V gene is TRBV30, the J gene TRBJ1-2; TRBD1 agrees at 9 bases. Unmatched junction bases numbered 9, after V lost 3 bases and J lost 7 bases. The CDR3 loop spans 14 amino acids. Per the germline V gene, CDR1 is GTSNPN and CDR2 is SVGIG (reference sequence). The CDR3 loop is CAWSPTGGLTGYTF. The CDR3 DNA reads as TGTGCCTGGAGCCCGACAGGGGGTTTGACTGGCTACACCTTC.

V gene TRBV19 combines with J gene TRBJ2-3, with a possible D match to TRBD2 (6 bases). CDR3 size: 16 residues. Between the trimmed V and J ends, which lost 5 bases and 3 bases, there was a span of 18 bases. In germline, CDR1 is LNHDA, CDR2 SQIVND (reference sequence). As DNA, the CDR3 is TGTGCCAGTAGTGGAATCGGGGGAGTAGGAACAGATACGCAGTATTTT. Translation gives CASSGIGGVGTDTQYF.

The CDR3 region has the DNA TGTGCCAGCAGTTCCGGACTAGCGGGAACAACAGATACGCAGTATTTT. It specifies CASSSGLAGTTDTQYF. The chain has TRBV28 and TRBJ2-3; 12 bases are a match to TRBD2. CDR1 MDHEN and CDR2 SYDVKM come from the germline V gene. CDR3 length: 16 amino acids. After removal of 4 bases from V and 3 bases from J, the junction contained 5 bases not matched to a gene.

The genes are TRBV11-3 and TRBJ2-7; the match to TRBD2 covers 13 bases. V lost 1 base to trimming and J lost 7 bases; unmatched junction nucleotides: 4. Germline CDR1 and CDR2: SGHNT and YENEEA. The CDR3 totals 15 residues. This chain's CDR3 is CASSLGGTSGVEQYF. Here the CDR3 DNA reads TGTGCCAGCAGCTTAGGTGGGACTAGCGGGGTTGAGCAGTACTTC.

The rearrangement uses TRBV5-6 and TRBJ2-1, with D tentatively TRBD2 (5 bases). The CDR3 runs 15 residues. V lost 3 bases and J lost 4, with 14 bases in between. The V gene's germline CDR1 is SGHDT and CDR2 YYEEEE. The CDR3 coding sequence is TGTGCCAGCAGCTCCCCAGCGGCAGGATACAATGAGCAGTTCTTC. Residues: CASSSPAAGYNEQFF.

CDR3 nucleotides: TGCGCCAGCAGCCAAACCGGGACAGGCTCGTGGGATGAAAAACTGTTTTTT. Translating it yields CASSQTGTGSWDEKLFF. The rearrangement joins TRBV4-1 to TRBJ1-4; 8 nucleotides agree with TRBD1. CDR1 is MGHRA and CDR2 is YSYEKL in the germline V gene. This CDR3 has 17 residues. V shed 2 bases, J shed 6 bases, and the junction held 11 bases outside the gene matches.

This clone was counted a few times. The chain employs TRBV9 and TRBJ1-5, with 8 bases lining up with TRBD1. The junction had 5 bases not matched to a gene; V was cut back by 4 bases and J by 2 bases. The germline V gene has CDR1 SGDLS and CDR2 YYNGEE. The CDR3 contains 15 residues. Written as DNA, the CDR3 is TGTGCCAGCAGCCCGGACAGGGAGGGCAATCAGCCCCAGCATTTT. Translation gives CASSPDREGNQPQHF.

CDR3 sequence (DNA): TGTGCCTGGAGTATAAACAGGGAACTGTTTTTT. It encodes CAWSINRELFF. The V and J genes are TRBV30 and TRBJ1-4; TRBD1 is a possible D gene (6 bases). Germline CDR1 reads GTSNPN; CDR2 reads SVGIG (reference sequence). The ends were cut back, 2 bases at V and 12 bases at J, with 10 bases in the middle. This CDR3 has 11 residues.

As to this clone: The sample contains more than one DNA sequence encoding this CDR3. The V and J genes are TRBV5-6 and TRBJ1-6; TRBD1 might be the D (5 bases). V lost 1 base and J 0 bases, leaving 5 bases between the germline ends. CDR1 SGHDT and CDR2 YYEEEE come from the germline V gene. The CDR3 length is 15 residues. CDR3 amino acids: CASSLRGSYNSPLHF. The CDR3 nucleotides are TGTGCCAGCAGCTTGAGGGGCTCCTATAATTCACCCCTCCACTTT. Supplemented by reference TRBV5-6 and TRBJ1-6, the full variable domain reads DAGVTQSPTHLIKTRGQQVTLRCSPKSGHDTVSWYQQALGQGPQFIFQYYEEEERQRGNFPDRFSGHQFPNYSSELNVNALLLGDSALYLCASSLRGSYNSPLHFGNGTRLTVT.

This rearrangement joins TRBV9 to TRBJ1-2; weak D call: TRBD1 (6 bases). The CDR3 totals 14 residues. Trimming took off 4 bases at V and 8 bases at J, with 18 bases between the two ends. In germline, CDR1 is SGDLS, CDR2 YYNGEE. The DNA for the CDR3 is TGTGCCAGCAGCCTAGAGGGACAAACTAGAGGCTACACCTTC. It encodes CASSLEGQTRGYTF.

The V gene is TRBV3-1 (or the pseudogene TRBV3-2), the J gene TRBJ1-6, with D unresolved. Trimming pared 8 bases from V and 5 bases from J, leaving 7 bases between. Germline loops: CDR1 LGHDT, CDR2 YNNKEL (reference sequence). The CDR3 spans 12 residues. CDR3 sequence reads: CASQADNSPLHF. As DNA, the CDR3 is TGTGCCAGCCAAGCGGATAATTCACCCCTCCACTTT.